A few counts support the clone carrying this TCR beta chain. The data stem from a study of blood T cell repertoires in COVID-19. Across the whole study: T cells, B-cell-depleted T cells, or PBMCs supplied cDNA or gDNA.

In the authors' methods: Researchers report that nucleated cell counts were estimated from reference gene primer amplification. TCRdb's copy holds only in-frame clones and misses some; the assay was immunoSEQ multiplex PCR. V and J calls and clone size are given by that table; D and trimming were obtained from the DNA. The table shows more than 200,000 clones, with around 80% occurring only once. The CDR3 is 13 residues long. Germline V lookup: CDR1 SGHRS, CDR2 YFSETQ. V was shortened by 0 bases and J by 5 bases, with 6 bases between the two germline ends. This TCR was sampled from a woman in her thirties or forties who had recovered from COVID-19. The material sequenced was peripheral blood. The chain joins TRBV5-1 to TRBJ1-5; D is unresolved. CDR3 loop: CASSLDRDQPQHF. As DNA, the CDR3 is TGCGCCAGCAGCTTGGACCGGGATCAGCCCCAGCATTTT.